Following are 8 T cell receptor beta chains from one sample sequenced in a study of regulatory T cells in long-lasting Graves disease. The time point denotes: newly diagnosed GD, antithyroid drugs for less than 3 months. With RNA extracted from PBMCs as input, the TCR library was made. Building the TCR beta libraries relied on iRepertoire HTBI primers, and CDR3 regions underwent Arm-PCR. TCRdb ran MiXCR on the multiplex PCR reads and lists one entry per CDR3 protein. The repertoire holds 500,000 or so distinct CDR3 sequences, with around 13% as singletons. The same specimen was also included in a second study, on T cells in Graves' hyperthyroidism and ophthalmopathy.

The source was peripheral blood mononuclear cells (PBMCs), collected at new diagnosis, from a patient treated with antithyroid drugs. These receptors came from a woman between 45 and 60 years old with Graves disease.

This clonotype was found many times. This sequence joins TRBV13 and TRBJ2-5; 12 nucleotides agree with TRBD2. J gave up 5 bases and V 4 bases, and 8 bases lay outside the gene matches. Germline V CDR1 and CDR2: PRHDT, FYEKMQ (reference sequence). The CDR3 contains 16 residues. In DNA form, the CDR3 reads TGTGCCAGCAGCTCGACTAGCGGGAGAACGGTGGAGACCCAGTACTTC. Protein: CASSSTSGRTVETQYF. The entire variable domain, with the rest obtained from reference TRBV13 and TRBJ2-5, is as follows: AAGVIQSPRHLIKEKRETATLKCYPIPRHDTVYWYQQGPGQDPQFLISFYEKMQSDKGSIPDRFSAQQFSDYHSELNMSSLELGDSALYFCASSSTSGRTVETQYFGPGTRLLVL.

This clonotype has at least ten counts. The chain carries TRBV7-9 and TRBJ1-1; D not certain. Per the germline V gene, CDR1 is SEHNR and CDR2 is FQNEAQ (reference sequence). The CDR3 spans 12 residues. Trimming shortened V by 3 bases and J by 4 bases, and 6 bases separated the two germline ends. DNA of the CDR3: TGTGCCAGCAGCTTCTCGGGCACTGAAGCTTTCTTT. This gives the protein CASSFSGTEAFF.

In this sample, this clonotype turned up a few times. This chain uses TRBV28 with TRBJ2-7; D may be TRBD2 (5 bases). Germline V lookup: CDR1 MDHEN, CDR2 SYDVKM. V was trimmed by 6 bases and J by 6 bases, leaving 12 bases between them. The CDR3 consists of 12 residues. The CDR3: CASRGALGEQYF. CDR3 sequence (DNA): TGTGCCAGCAGGGGAGCCTTAGGCGAGCAGTACTTC.

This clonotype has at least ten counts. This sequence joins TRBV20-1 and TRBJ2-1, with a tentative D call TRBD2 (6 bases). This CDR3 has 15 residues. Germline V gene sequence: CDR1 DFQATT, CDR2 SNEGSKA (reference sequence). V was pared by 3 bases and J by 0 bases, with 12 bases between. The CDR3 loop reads CSASIQRVSYNEQFF. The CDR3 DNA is TGCAGTGCTAGTATCCAGCGGGTCTCCTACAATGAGCAGTTCTTC.

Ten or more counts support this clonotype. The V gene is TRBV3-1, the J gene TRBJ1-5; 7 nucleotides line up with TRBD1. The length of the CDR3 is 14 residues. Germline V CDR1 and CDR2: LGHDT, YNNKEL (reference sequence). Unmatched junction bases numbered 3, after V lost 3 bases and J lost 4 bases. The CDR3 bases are TGTGCCAGCAGCCAGGACAGGTGGAATCAGCCCCAGCATTTT. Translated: CASSQDRWNQPQHF.

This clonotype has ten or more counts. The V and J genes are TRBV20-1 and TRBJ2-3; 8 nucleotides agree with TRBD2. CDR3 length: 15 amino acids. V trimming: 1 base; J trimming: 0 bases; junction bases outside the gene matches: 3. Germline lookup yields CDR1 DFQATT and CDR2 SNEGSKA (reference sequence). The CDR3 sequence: CSARAPSGSTDTQYF. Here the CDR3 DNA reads TGCAGTGCTAGAGCCCCTAGCGGGAGCACAGATACGCAGTATTTT.

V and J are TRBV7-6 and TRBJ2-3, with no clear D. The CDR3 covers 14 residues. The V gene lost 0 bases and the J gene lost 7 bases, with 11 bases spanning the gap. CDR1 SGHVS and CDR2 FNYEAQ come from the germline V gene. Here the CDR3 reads CASSLALTAHTQYF. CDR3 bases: TGTGCCAGCAGCTTAGCTCTAACAGCACATACGCAGTATTTT.

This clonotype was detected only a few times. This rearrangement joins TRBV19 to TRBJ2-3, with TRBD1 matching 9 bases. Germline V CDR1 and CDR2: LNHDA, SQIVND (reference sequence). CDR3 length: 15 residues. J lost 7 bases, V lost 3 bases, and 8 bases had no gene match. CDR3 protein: CASSMPGQGLNTQYF. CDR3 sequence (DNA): TGTGCCAGTAGTATGCCGGGACAGGGTTTGAATACGCAGTATTTT.